The source of this T cell receptor beta chain is a study of blood T cell repertoires in COVID-19 (dated by TCRdb to the early 2020s). For the study in its entirety: Samples covering the acute and convalescent phases of COVID-19 were provided by collaborators in the United States, Italy and Spain. Deeply sampled blood TCRbeta repertoires from subjects exposed to, actively infected with, or recovered from COVID-19 were included in the dataset. Samples were obtained from the ongoing ImmuneRACE study (first 160 participants) and from over a thousand subjects provided by 6 global collaborators. The prospective study material was composed of cDNA or gDNA derived from T cells, B-cell-depleted T cells, or PBMCs. HLA class I and class II types, where available, came from metadata supplied by the sample provider rather than from assay-based typing. The repertoires were released in a freely available public database intended as a resource for research on the immune response to SARS-CoV-2. Sample metadata almost always included a de-identified subject ID, COVID-19 status, age in years and sex. The paper as a whole reports these results and caveats: Clinical and demographic metadata were provided uncurated, with the amount varying by source and participant.

One collaborating source in Seattle enrolled patients during active infection and followed them longitudinally through the course of disease. Whole blood was collected in K2EDTA tubes by collaborating institutions according to the institutions' own protocols. For TCRbeta analysis, collaborators shipped samples as frozen whole blood, isolated PBMCs, or DNA extracted from either of those sample types. The CDR3 numbers 13 residues from cysteine through phenylalanine. Only the CDR3 portion is preserved as DNA: 39 bases, with reading frame beginning at the first base. Trimming removed 2 bases from V and 5 bases from J, leaving 8 bases between the germline ends. The germline V gene specifies LGHNA as CDR1 and YSLEER as CDR2. TCRbeta CDR3 regions were amplified from genomic DNA by means of the immunoSEQ Assay, a bias-controlled multiplex PCR. Under the source paper's analysis protocol: The number of nucleated cells in each sample was estimated by amplification of reference gene primers within the assay. Sequence reads were collapsed and filtered to measure the absolute abundance of every unique TCRbeta CDR3 rearrangement. For each sample, productive Simpson clonality was calculated as the square root of Simpson's diversity index over productive rearrangements. Drawn from immuneACCESS, this table holds only the in-frame rearrangements with V and J called that TCRdb kept. Clones are partly lost; checked studies trace under half to an unresolved V gene and leave the rest unexplained. For V, J and clone size, that table is used; D and trimming come from the DNA. This sample holds roughly 200,000 clones; more than 75% were observed only once. The ten most abundant clones make up 15% to 20% of the sample.

Notes on this clone: It has no known antigen specificity. No base quality values were provided; no much bigger clone lies one nucleotide off.

The chain links TRBV4-3 with TRBJ2-3; no D segment can be confidently identified. Sequenced input: peripheral blood. The source is a person between 70 and 80 years old with COVID-19, enrolled during active disease. The DNA is as follows: TGCGCCAGCAGCCAACCGCCAGGAGATACGCAGTATTTT. It specifies CASSQPPGDTQYF.